This TCR beta chain was captured by sequencing in a study of T cell responses to AZD1222 COVID-19 vaccine. In the study overall: Doses given second, at about 4 or about 12 weeks, were pooled.

The count of this clone is one. Antigen: not known. This CDR3 is 13 amino acids long. Germline V gene data show CDR1 as SGHAT and CDR2 as FQNNGV. V lost 5 bases and J 5 bases, leaving 12 bases between the germline ends. Study-wide findings and caveats: None of the repertoires were sampled until the peak T cell response had passed.

Profiling relied on immunoSEQ multiplex PCR, and the TCRdb table lists in-frame clones only, not all of them. The sample consists of 85,000 to 130,000 clones, approximately 89% of them appearing once. The chain joins TRBV11-2 to TRBJ1-1, with a tentative D call TRBD1 (5 bases). This sequence was found in an adult in good health. The sample here was peripheral blood, taken on day 0 of AZD1222 vaccination. The CDR3 region has the DNA TGTGCCAGCAGCCCGGGGGGGGGTACTGAAGCTTTCTTT. As protein: CASSPGGGTEAFF.